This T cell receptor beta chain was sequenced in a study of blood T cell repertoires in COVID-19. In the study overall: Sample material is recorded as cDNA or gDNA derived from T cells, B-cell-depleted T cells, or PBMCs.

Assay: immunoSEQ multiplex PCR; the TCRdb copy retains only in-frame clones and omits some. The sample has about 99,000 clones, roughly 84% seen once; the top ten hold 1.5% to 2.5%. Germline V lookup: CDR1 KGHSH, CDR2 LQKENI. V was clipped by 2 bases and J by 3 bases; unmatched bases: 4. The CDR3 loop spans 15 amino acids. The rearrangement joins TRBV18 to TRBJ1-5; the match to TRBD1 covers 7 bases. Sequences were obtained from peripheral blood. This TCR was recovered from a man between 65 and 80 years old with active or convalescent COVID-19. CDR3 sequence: CASSPGDSLNQPQHF. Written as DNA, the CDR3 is TGTGCCAGCTCACCAGGGGACAGTCTCAATCAGCCCCAGCATTTT. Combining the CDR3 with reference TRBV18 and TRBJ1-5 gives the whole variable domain NAGVMQNPRHLVRRRGQEARLRCSPMKGHSHVYWYRQLPEEGLKFMVYLQKENIIDESGMPKERFSAEFPKEGPSILRIQQVVRGDSAAYFCASSPGDSLNQPQHFGDGTRLSIL.